A selection of T cell receptor beta chains follows, all from one sample in a study of cytomegalovirus exposure and HLA in healthy donors. TCRdb keeps only in-frame clones here, not all; method: immunoSEQ multiplex PCR. The sample contains 150,000 to 200,000 clones, about three quarters of which appear only once. Sequencing used PBMCs. These receptor sequences come from a female donor in good health and CMV-seronegative. Both conserved end residues are part of each CDR3. The D gene is left open where the match is weak. Clone size is given for some rows only: seen once, a few or many times, or a class if the clone is expanded.

DNA: TGCGCCAGCAGCTTCCAGGGGAAAAGCTCCTACAATGAGCAGTTCTTC
CDR3: CASSFQGKSSYNEQFF
J: TRBJ2-1
V: TRBV5-1
D: .
size: .

DNA: TGTGCCAGCAGTTTACTCGCGGCACAGGCCTACGAGCAGTACTTC
CDR3: CASSLLAAQAYEQYF
J: TRBJ2-7
V: TRBV28
D: .
size: few

DNA: TGTGCCAGCAGCTTGGCCTACAGTCAGCCCCAGCATTTT
CDR3: CASSLAYSQPQHF
J: TRBJ1-5
V: TRBV5-6
D: .
size: .

DNA: TGCGCCAGCAGCTCTGGGGGGAGCAATCAGCCCCAGCATTTT
CDR3: CASSSGGSNQPQHF
J: TRBJ1-5
V: TRBV5-1
D: .
size: .

DNA: TGTGCCAGCAGTTACTCGGACGACAGGGGAACCTACGAGCAGTACTTC
CDR3: CASSYSDDRGTYEQYF
J: TRBJ2-7
V: TRBV6-5
D: TRBD1
size: once

DNA: TGTGCCAGCAGTTCGCCACAGGGGGCTGTCCCTGAAGCTTTCTTT
CDR3: CASSSPQGAVPEAFF
J: TRBJ1-1
V: TRBV27
D: TRBD1
size: .

DNA: TGTGCCAGCATCCCGAAGGGGACTCACTTCTTC
CDR3: CASIPKGTHFF
J: TRBJ2-1
V: TRBV6-1
D: .
size: .

DNA: TGTGCCAGTAGTATAGCGCAGGGGTCGTACAATGAGCAGTTCTTC
CDR3: CASSIAQGSYNEQFF
J: TRBJ2-1
V: TRBV19
D: .
size: .

DNA: TGTGCCAGCTCACCGAACACCAGGAAAATGAACACTGAAGCTTTCTTT
CDR3: CASSPNTRKMNTEAFF
J: TRBJ1-1
V: TRBV18
D: .
size: .

DNA: TGTGCCAGCAGTCCAGGGGGCATGCGGTATGGCTACACCTTC
CDR3: CASSPGGMRYGYTF
J: TRBJ1-2
V: TRBV6-5
D: TRBD1
size: few

DNA: TGTGCCAGCAGTTTTGCACAGGGGACTGAAGCTTTCTTT
CDR3: CASSFAQGTEAFF
J: TRBJ1-1
V: TRBV27
D: TRBD1
size: .

DNA: TGTGCCAGCAGTGACAGCGACACCGGGGAGCTGTTTTTT
CDR3: CASSDSDTGELFF
J: TRBJ2-2
V: TRBV6-4
D: .
size: few

DNA: TGTGCCAGCAGCCCGCAAGGGGACAGGGGAAACTACGAGCAGTACTTC
CDR3: CASSPQGDRGNYEQYF
J: TRBJ2-7
V: TRBV27
D: TRBD1
size: once

DNA: TGTGCCTGGAATGATGGGAGTATTGGGTATGGCTACACCTTC
CDR3: CAWNDGSIGYGYTF
J: TRBJ1-2
V: TRBV30
D: .
size: .

DNA: TGCGCCAGCAGCCAGTTAACCCTGGGGGGAGGCGAAAAACTGTTTTTT
CDR3: CASSQLTLGGGEKLFF
J: TRBJ1-4
V: TRBV4-1
D: .
size: .

DNA: TGTGCCAGCAGTTTAAGACGGGAGAGAGCTTTCTTT
CDR3: CASSLRRERAFF
J: TRBJ1-1
V: TRBV28
D: .
size: .

DNA: TGTGCCAGCAGCTTAGGACAGACGAACACTGAAGCTTTCTTT
CDR3: CASSLGQTNTEAFF
J: TRBJ1-1
V: TRBV7-9
D: .
size: .

DNA: TGTGCCAGCTCACCAAATCAGGGCGACTATGGCTACACCTTC
CDR3: CASSPNQGDYGYTF
J: TRBJ1-2
V: TRBV18
D: .
size: .

DNA: TGTGCCAGCAGTGATACAACAGTGATCCCCGGCTCTGGGGCCAACGTCCTGACTTTC
CDR3: CASSDTTVIPGSGANVLTF
J: TRBJ2-6
V: TRBV2
D: .
size: .

DNA: TGCGCCAGCAGCCAAGATTTGGGCTGGACAGGAGACGAGCAGTACTTC
CDR3: CASSQDLGWTGDEQYF
J: TRBJ2-7
V: TRBV4-1
D: TRBD1
size: .

DNA: TGTGCCAGCAGTTCTGGCAGGGCCAAGGACTACGAGCAGTACTTC
CDR3: CASSSGRAKDYEQYF
J: TRBJ2-7
V: TRBV28
D: .
size: .

DNA: TGCAGCGTGGGACTAGTTAGGGATACAGATACGCAGTATTTT
CDR3: CSVGLVRDTDTQYF
J: TRBJ2-3
V: TRBV29-1
D: TRBD2
size: .

DNA: TGTGCCAGCAGCTTAGCCACGGACGAGCAGTACTTC
CDR3: CASSLATDEQYF
J: TRBJ2-7
V: TRBV7-9
D: .
size: few

DNA: TGTTCCAGCAGGACAGGGGATGACGAGCAGTACTTC
CDR3: CSSRTGDDEQYF
J: TRBJ2-7
V: TRBV7-9
D: TRBD1
size: .

DNA: TGTGCCAGCAGCCAATTAAGGGGAGAAAAACTGTTTTTT
CDR3: CASSQLRGEKLFF
J: TRBJ1-4
V: TRBV14
D: .
size: .

DNA: TGTGCCAGCAGCCCCGTAGCGGGACTCCGGAATATTGAGCAGTTCTTC
CDR3: CASSPVAGLRNIEQFF
J: TRBJ2-1
V: TRBV7-2
D: TRBD2
size: .

DNA: TGTGCCAGCAGCTGGGGACTAGCGGGAGTCTACGAGCAGTACTTC
CDR3: CASSWGLAGVYEQYF
J: TRBJ2-7
V: TRBV7-2
D: TRBD2
size: .

DNA: TGTGCCAGCAGCTTAGGGGGACTAGCGGGAGGGTCTTCCTACGAGCAGTACTTC
CDR3: CASSLGGLAGGSSYEQYF
J: TRBJ2-7
V: TRBV7-8
D: TRBD2
size: .